This entry is about one T cell receptor (beta chain). This clonotype was found many times. The antigen it binds to is not known. No much larger clonotype is one base removed from it; base qualities were not supplied. This entry comes from a study of T cell repertoires in cytomegalovirus infection (dated by TCRdb to between 2018 and 2021). Looking at the study overall: The HLA type of each donor mattered for the analysis, because public TCR beta signatures pointed to carriage of CMV infection along with the matching HLA type.

Sequencing relied on an Illumina HiSeq 1500. The public reads were quality trimmed at Q25 with fastp and then assembled into clones with MiXCR by TCRdb, keeping productive beta chains. Duplicate CDR3 protein sequences are folded into a single record with the most common DNA and genes. The sample table lists about 140,000 distinct CDR3 sequences, 5% to 6.5% of them with a count of one. The leading ten clones occupy more than 15% of the sample. From a lookup of the germline V gene, CDR1 and CDR2 are SGHRS and YFSETQ. V is reduced by 4 bases and J by 2 bases, leaving a spacing of 16 bases between them. The CDR3, cysteine through phenylalanine, is 17 amino acids long. The sequence is cut down to CDR3 DNA, 51 bases in frame from base 1. The investigation overall reported the following: The ex vivo response was dominated by HLA-C-restricted CMV-specific TCR beta clonotypes, and the single most frequent clonotype in two of eight donors was supplied by these HLA-C-restricted clonotypes. Carriers of CMV infection plus the relevant HLA type were discriminated by the cumulative frequency of public TCR beta family members in the study cohort and in an independent roughly 340-donor cohort.

Material: PBMCs. Recombination connected TRBV5-1 to TRBJ2-6; TRBD2 is possibly the D segment (7 matching bases). The TCR was taken from a human donor in good health (CMV status not recorded). Some clones in this sample may be carry-over from other donors' samples. Here the CDR3 is given as CASSASRGRPGANVLTF. The nucleotide sequence reads as follows: TGCGCCAGCAGCGCCTCGCGGGGGCGACCTGGGGCCAACGTCCTGACTTTC.